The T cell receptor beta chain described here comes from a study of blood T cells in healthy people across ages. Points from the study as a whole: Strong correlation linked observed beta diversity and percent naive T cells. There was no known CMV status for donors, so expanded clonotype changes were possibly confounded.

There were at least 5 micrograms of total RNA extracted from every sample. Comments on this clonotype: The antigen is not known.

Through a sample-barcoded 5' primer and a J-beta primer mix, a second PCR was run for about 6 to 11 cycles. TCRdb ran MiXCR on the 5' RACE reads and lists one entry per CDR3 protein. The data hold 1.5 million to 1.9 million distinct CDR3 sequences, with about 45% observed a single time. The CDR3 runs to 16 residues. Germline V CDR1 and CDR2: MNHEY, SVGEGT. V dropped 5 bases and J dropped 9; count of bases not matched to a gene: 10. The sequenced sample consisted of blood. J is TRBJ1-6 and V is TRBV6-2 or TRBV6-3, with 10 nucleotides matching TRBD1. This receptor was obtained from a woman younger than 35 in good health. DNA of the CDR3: TGTGCCAGCAGTGACATCGGGACAGGGGATCGTTCACCCCTCCACTTT. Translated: CASSDIGTGDRSPLHF.